The clone carrying this TCR beta chain was seen more than once but under ten times. This entry comes from a study of blood T cells in healthy people across ages. The CDR3 is made up of 17 amino acids. V shed 3 bases, J shed 2 bases, and the junction held 13 bases outside the gene matches. Germline values: CDR1 ENHRY, CDR2 SYGVKD. Together with a sample-barcoded 5' primer, a J-beta primer mix was included in a second PCR lasting about 7 to 11 cycles. Every molecule of cDNA carried a tag from a template-switch adaptor with 12 random nucleotides. Each CDR3 protein gets one entry after TCRdb re-called the 5' RACE reads with MiXCR. The sample lists about 2 million distinct CDR3 sequences, about 50% occurring once.

This sequence originates from a woman in her forties in good health. What was sequenced was blood. The rearrangement links TRBV10-3 to TRBJ2-7; 7 positions agree with TRBD1. This CDR3 is CAISDYFRDSKAYEQYF. The DNA for the CDR3 is TGTGCCATCAGTGATTACTTCCGGGACAGCAAAGCCTACGAGCAGTACTTC.